This T cell receptor (beta chain) derives from a study of OX40 agonist ivuxolimab in advanced cancers. For the study at large: Every patient in dose escalation had hepatocellular carcinoma, melanoma, renal cell or head and neck cancer. One hepatocellular carcinoma and a couple of cutaneous melanoma patients partially responded.

Germline V CDR1 and CDR2: MNHNY, SVGAGI (reference sequence). Trimming at V came to 5 bases and at J to 3 bases, leaving 5 bases not matched to a gene. CDR3 length equals 15 residues. Repertoires were generated with immunoSEQ multiplex PCR, while TCRdb's copy carries only in-frame clones and drops some. The table has about 48,000 clones, 65% to 85% seen once; the top ten hold approximately 1.1%. The sequence derives from an adult with an advanced solid tumor such as melanoma, head and neck, liver or kidney cancer. The chain recombines TRBV6-6 with TRBJ1-5, with 9 bases matching TRBD1. The sample consisted of CD4+ or CD8+ T cells sorted from blood, taken in a trial of the OX40 agonist ivuxolimab. In DNA, the CDR3 is TGTGCCAGCAGTGCGGGACAGGGCAACAATCAGCCCCAGCATTTT. Protein sequence: CASSAGQGNNQPQHF.